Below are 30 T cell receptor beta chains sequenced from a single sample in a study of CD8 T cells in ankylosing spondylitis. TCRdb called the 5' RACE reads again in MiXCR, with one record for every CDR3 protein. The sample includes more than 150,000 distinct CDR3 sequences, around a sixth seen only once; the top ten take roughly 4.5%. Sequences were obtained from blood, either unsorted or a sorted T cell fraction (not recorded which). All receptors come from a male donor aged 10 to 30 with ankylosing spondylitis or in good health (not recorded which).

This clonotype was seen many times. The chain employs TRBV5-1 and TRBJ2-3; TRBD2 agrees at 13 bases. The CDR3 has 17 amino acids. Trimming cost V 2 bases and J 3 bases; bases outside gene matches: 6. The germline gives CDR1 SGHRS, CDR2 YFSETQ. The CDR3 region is CASSFRPGLAGTDTQYF. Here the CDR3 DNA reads TGCGCCAGCAGCTTCCGACCGGGACTAGCGGGGACAGATACGCAGTATTTT.

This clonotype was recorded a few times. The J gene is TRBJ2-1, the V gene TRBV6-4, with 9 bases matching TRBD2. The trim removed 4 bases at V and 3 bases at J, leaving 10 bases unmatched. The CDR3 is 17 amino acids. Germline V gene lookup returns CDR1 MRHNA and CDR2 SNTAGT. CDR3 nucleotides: TGTGCCAGCAGTGCGGATCCTAGCGGGACGTTCTACAATGAGCAGTTCTTC. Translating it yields CASSADPSGTFYNEQFF.

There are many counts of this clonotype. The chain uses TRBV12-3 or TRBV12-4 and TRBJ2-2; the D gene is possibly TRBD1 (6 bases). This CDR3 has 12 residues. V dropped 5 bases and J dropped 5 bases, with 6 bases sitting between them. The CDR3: CASSQGTGELFF. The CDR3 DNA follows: TGTGCCAGCAGTCAGGGGACCGGGGAGCTGTTTTTT.

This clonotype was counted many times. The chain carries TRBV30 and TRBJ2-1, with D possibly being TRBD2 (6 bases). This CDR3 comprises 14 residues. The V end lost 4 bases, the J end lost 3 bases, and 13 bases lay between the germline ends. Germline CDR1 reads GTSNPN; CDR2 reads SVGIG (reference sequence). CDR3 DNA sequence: TGTGCCTGGATGACGGCGGGAAGCTACAATGAGCAGTTCTTC. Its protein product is CAWMTAGSYNEQFF.

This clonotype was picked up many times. CDR3 residues: CASSAAGTSDTGELFF. In DNA, the CDR3 is TGCGCCAGCAGCGCCGCCGGGACTAGCGACACCGGGGAGCTGTTTTTT. The rearrangement uses TRBV5-1 and TRBJ2-2, with 10 bases aligning to TRBD2. The V gene end was trimmed by 4 bases and the J gene end by 3 bases; junction bases not matched to a gene: 6. CDR1 and CDR2 from the germline V gene are SGHRS and YFSETQ. This CDR3 is 16 amino acids long.

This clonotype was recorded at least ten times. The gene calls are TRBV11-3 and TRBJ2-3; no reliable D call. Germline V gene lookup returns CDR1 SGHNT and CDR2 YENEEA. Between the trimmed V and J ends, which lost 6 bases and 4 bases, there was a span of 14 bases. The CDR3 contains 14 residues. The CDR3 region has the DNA TGTGCCAGCAGTTTTCCGACTGGGGCAGATACGCAGTATTTT. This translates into CASSFPTGADTQYF.

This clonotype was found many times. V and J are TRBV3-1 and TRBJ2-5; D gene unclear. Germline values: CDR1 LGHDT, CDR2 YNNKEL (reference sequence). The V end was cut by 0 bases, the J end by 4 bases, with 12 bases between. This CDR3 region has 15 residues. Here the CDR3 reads CASSQDGPSPETQYF. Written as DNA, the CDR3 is TGTGCCAGCAGCCAAGATGGACCCAGCCCAGAGACCCAGTACTTC.

CDR3 nucleotides: TGTGCCAGCAGTTACCAGCGGCCACACACAGATACGCAGTATTTT. Translating gives CASSYQRPHTDTQYF. The V and J genes are TRBV6-6 and TRBJ2-3; maybe TRBD2 (5 bases). CDR1 MNHNY and CDR2 SVGAGI come from the germline V gene (reference sequence). V lost 2 bases, J lost 2 bases, and 11 bases lay in between. This CDR3 has 15 residues.

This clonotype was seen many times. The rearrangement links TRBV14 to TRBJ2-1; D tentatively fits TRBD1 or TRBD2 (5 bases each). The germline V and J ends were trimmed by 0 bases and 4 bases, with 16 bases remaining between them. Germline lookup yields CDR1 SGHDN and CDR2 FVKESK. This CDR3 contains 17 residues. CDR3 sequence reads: CASSQDGAIPLYNEQFF. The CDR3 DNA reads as TGTGCCAGCAGCCAAGACGGGGCAATACCCCTATACAATGAGCAGTTCTTC.

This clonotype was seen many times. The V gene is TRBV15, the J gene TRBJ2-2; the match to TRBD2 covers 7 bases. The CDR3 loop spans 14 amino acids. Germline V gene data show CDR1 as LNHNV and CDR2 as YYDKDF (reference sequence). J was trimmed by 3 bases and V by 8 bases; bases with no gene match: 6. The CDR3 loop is CATEIAGDTGELFF. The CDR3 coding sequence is TGTGCCACCGAAATAGCGGGCGACACCGGGGAGCTGTTTTTT.

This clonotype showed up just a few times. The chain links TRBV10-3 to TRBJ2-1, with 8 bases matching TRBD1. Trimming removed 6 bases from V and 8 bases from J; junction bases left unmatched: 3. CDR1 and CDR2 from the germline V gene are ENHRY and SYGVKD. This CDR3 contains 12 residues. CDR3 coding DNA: TGTGCCATCAGCCAACAGGGGGATGAGCAGTTCTTC. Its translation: CAISQQGDEQFF.

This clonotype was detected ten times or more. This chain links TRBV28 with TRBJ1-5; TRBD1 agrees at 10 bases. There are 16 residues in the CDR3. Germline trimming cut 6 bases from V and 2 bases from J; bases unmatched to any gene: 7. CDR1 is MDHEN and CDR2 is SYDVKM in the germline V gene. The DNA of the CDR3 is TGTGCCAGCAGCCATACCGGGACAGGGGGCAATCAGCCCCAGCATTTT. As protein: CASSHTGTGGNQPQHF.

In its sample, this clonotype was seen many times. The CDR3 nucleotides read TGTGCCAGCAGCCAGACTAGCGGGAGGGCGGGTGAGCAGTTCTTC. Residues: CASSQTSGRAGEQFF. The V and J genes are TRBV27 and TRBJ2-1, with 14 nucleotides matching TRBD2. The CDR3 totals 15 residues. V lost 6 bases, J lost 9 bases, and 7 bases stayed unmatched. From germline, CDR1 is MNHEY and CDR2 SMNVEV (reference sequence).

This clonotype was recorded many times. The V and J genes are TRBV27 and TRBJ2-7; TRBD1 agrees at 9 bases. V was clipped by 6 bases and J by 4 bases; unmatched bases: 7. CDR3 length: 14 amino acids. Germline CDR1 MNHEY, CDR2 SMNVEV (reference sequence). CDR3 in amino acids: CASRQYRGLYEQYF. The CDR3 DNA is TGTGCCAGCAGGCAATACAGGGGGCTGTACGAGCAGTACTTC.

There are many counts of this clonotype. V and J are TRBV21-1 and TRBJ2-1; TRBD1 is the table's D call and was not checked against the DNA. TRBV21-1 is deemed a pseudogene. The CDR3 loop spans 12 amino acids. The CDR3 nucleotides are TGTGCCAGCAGCAAGGGCAGGGAGGAGCAGTTCTTC. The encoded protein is CASSKGREEQFF.

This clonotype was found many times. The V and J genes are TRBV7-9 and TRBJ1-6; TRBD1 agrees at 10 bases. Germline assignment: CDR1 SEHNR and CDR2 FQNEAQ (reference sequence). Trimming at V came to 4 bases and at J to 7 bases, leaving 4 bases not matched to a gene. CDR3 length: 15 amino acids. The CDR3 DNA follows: TGTGCCAGCAGCTATACGGGACAGGGGAATTCACCCCTCCACTTT. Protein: CASSYTGQGNSPLHF.

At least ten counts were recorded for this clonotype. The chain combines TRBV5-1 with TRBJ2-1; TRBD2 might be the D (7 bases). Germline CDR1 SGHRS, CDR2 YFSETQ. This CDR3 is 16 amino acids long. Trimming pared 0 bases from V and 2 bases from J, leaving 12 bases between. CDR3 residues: CASSLEGGRPYNEQFF. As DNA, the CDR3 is TGCGCCAGCAGCTTGGAGGGGGGGCGGCCCTACAATGAGCAGTTCTTC.

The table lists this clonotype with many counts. The CDR3 nucleotides read TGTGCCAGCAGTTTAGACGCAGGGCTTGAAGCTTTCTTT. Its translation is CASSLDAGLEAFF. The rearrangement uses TRBV12-3 or TRBV12-4 and TRBJ1-1, with D maybe TRBD1 (5 bases). The CDR3 contains 13 residues. Trimming took 1 base from V and 7 from J, leaving 10 bases between them.

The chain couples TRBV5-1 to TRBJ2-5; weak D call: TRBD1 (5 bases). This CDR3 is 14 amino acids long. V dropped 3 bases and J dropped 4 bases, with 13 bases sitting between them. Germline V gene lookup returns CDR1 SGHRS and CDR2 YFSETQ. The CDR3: CASSYPSRGETQYF. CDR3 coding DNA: TGCGCCAGCAGCTACCCTTCTAGGGGAGAGACCCAGTACTTC. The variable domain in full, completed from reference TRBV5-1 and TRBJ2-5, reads KAGVTQTPRYLIKTRGQQVTLSCSPISGHRSVSWYQQTPGQGLQFLFEYFSETQRNKGNFPGRFSGRQFSNSRSEMNVSTLELGDSALYLCASSYPSRGETQYFGPGTRLLVL.

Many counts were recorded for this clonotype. DNA for the CDR3: TGTGCCAGCCGACGGTCCAGCGGTATCGAAGCTTTCTTT. Residues: CASRRSSGIEAFF. The chain links TRBV19 to TRBJ1-1; D call uncertain. In germline, CDR1 is LNHDA, CDR2 SQIVND (reference sequence). V was clipped by 9 bases and J by 8 bases, with 19 bases between them. This CDR3 comprises 13 residues.

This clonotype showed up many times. The CDR3 here is CASSTVRDRVIGNQPQHF. For the CDR3, the DNA is TGTGCCAGTAGTACGGTCCGGGACAGGGTTATCGGTAATCAGCCCCAGCATTTT. V usage is TRBV19 and J usage is TRBJ1-5; TRBD1 matches at 9 bases. Trimming cost V 4 bases and J 4 bases; bases outside gene matches: 14. CDR3 length: 18 residues. CDR1 is LNHDA and CDR2 is SQIVND in the germline V gene (reference sequence). Drawing the rest from reference TRBV19 and TRBJ1-5, the complete variable domain is DGGITQSPKYLFRKEGQNVTLSCEQNLNHDAMYWYRQDPGQGLRLIYYSQIVNDFQKGDIAEGYSVSREKKESFPLTVTSAQKNPTAFYLCASSTVRDRVIGNQPQHFGDGTRLSIL.

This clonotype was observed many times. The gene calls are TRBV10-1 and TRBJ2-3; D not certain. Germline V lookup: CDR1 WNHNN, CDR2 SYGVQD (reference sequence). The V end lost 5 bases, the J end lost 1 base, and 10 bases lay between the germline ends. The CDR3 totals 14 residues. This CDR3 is CASSPNLGTDTQYF. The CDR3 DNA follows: TGCGCCAGCAGTCCAAATCTAGGCACAGATACGCAGTATTTT.

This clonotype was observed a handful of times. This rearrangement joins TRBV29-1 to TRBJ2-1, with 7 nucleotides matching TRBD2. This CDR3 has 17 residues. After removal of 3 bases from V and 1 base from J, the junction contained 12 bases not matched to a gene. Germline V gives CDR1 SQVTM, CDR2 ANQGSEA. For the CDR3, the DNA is TGCAGCGTTGAGGTTGTTCCAGCGGGATGGTCCTACAATGAGCAGTTCTTC. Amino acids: CSVEVVPAGWSYNEQFF.

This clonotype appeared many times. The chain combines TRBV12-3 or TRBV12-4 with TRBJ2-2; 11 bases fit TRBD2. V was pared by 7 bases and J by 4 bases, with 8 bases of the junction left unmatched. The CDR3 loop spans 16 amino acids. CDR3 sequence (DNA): TGTGCCAGCAAATACCTAGCGGGAGGACCCACCGGGGAGCTGTTTTTT. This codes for CASKYLAGGPTGELFF.

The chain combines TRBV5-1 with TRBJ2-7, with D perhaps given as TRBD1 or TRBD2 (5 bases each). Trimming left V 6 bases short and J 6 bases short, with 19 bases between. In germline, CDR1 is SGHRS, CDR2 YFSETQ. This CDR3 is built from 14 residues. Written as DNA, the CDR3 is TGCGCCAGCAATACCGGGACCACGGCCGGCGAGCAGTACTTC. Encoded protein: CASNTGTTAGEQYF.

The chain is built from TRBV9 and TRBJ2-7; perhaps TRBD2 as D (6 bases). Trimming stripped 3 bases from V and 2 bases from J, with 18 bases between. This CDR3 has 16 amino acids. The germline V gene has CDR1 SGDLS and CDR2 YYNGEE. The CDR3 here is CASSARGTPLTYEQYF. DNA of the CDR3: TGTGCCAGCAGCGCCCGCGGGACGCCACTAACCTACGAGCAGTACTTC.

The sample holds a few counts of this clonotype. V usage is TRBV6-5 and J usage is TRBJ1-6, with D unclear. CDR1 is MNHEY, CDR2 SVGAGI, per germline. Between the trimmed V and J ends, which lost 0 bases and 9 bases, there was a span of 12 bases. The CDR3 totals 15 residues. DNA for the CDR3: TGTGCCAGCAGTTACTCATCGGTTGTTGGTTCACCCCTCCACTTT. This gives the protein CASSYSSVVGSPLHF.

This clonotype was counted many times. The chain's CDR3 is CASSQGGQQYF. CDR3 DNA: TGTGCCAGCAGCCAAGGAGGGCAGCAGTACTTC. The V call is TRBV12-3 or TRBV12-4, the J call TRBJ2-7; D perhaps matches TRBD2 (6 bases). This CDR3 contains 11 residues. V lost 6 bases and J 8 bases, leaving 11 bases between the germline ends.

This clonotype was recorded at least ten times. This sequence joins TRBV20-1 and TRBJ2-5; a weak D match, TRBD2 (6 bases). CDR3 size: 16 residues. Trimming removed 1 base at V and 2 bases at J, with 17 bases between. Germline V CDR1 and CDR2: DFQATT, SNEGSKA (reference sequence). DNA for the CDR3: TGCAGTGCTAGAGTCCGGACTAACTGGGGACAAGAGACCCAGTACTTC. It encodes CSARVRTNWGQETQYF.

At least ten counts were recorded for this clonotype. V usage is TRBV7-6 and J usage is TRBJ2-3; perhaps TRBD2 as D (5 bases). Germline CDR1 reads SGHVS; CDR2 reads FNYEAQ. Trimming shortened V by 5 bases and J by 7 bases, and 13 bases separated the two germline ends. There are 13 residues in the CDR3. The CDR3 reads CASSPNGLHTQYF. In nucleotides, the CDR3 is TGTGCCAGCAGCCCAAACGGACTTCATACGCAGTATTTT.